This paragraph reports one T cell receptor (beta chain). In the study's own analysis: Amplification with reference gene primers provided the estimates of nucleated cell counts. TCRdb's copy holds only in-frame clones and misses some; the assay was immunoSEQ multiplex PCR. Clonal size and the V and J genes are those of that table, whereas D and trimming came from the DNA. This table has fewer than 200,000 clones, around three quarters appearing once. The data stem from a study of blood T cell repertoires in COVID-19. For the study at large: PBMCs, B-cell-depleted T cells, or T cells provided the cDNA or gDNA that made up the material.

Germline CDR1 MNHEY, CDR2 SVGAGI. CDR3 length: 11 residues. With 7 bases removed from V and 6 bases from J, the gap between germline ends came to 6 bases. This sequence originates from a man in his 60s with acute or convalescent COVID-19. The sequencing sample was made of peripheral blood. The chain links TRBV6-5 to TRBJ2-2; D gene unclear. The CDR3 DNA reads TGTGCCAGCACAGCGTCCGGGGAGCTGTTTTTT. Translation: CASTASGELFF.